These 20 T cell receptor beta chains came from one sample sequenced in a study of Ad26.COV2.S vaccination and SARS-CoV-2 variants. Documented treatment: 15 to 20 received Ad26.COV2.S at low or high dose, single or two shots; 5 received placebo; per-sample allocation not given. Collection of the samples took place on day 63 after the first injection of vaccine or placebo. The protocol was immunoSEQ multiplex PCR, while the TCRdb copy is restricted to in-frame clones and leaves out a portion. The sample has roughly 400,000 clones, approximately 90% seen once. The material sequenced was peripheral blood, taken in a trial of Ad26.COV2.S vaccine versus placebo. All receptors derive from a person between 18 and 65 years old who received the Ad26.COV2.S COVID-19 vaccine or a placebo.

The J gene is TRBJ2-3, the V gene TRBV5-8, with 7 bases lining up with TRBD2. This CDR3 region has 15 residues. Germline trimming cut 7 bases from V and 6 bases from J; bases unmatched to any gene: 14. Looked up from germline, CDR1 is SGHTS and CDR2 is YDEGEE. In nucleotides, the CDR3 is TGTGCCAGCCCCTCCTGGGGGGGTTATGCGGATACGCAGTATTTT. Protein: CASPSWGGYADTQYF.

The V call is TRBV11-2, the J call TRBJ2-3; D possibly uses TRBD1 or TRBD2 (6 bases each). The CDR3 is made up of 17 amino acids. Trimming removed 7 bases from V and 2 bases from J, with 22 bases in between. CDR1 SGHAT and CDR2 FQNNGV come from the germline V gene. CDR3 in amino acids: CASKSITGARITDTQYF. The CDR3 DNA is TGTGCCAGCAAATCAATCACGGGGGCTAGAATCACAGATACGCAGTATTTT.

The chain couples TRBV30 to TRBJ1-1; D remains unclear. CDR3 length equals 13 residues. Germline V gene data show CDR1 as GTSNPN and CDR2 as SVGIG (reference sequence). V lost 1 base and J 5 bases, leaving 11 bases between the germline ends. CDR3 residues: CAWSERVATEAFF. The CDR3 region has the DNA TGTGCCTGGAGTGAGCGTGTGGCGACTGAAGCTTTCTTT.

The chain recombines TRBV5-8 with TRBJ1-4; D possibly corresponds to TRBD1 (6 bases). The V and J ends lost 7 bases and 7 bases respectively, with 17 bases between them. The CDR3 totals 14 residues. Germline CDR1 reads SGHTS; CDR2 reads YDEGEE. The CDR3 is CASFSTGIGEKLFF. The CDR3 DNA follows: TGTGCCAGCTTTTCAACAGGGATCGGTGAAAAACTGTTTTTT.

The V and J genes are TRBV7-2 and TRBJ2-7; D possibly corresponds to TRBD2 (6 bases). Trimming cost V 1 base and J 3 bases, with 13 bases left between them. The CDR3 has 15 residues. Germline-derived CDR1 and CDR2 are SGHTA and FQGNSA. CDR3 sequence (DNA): TGTGCCAGCAGCTTAGGGCCGGGAGAAAACTACGAGCAGTACTTC. Translated: CASSLGPGENYEQYF.

This chain uses TRBV7-9 with TRBJ2-7; D remains ambiguous. The CDR3 consists of 15 residues. Germline V gene sequence: CDR1 SEHNR, CDR2 FQNEAQ (reference sequence). V lost 7 bases, J lost 6 bases, and 22 bases lay in between. This CDR3 reads CASIPLISLVREQYF. CDR3 DNA sequence: TGTGCCAGCATCCCCCTCATATCCCTGGTCCGCGAGCAGTACTTC. Full variable domain (outside the CDR3, taken from reference TRBV7-9 and TRBJ2-7): DTGVSQNPRHKITKRGQNVTFRCDPISEHNRLYWYRQTLGQGPEFLTYFQNEAQLEKSRLLSDRFSAERPKGSFSTLEIQRTEQGDSAMYLCASIPLISLVREQYFGPGTRLTVT.

This sequence joins TRBV10-1 and TRBJ2-3, with D perhaps matching TRBD2 (5 bases). CDR3 length equals 15 residues. The ends were cut back, 3 bases at V and 4 bases at J, with 14 bases in the middle. Per the germline V gene, CDR1 is WNHNN and CDR2 is SYGVQD (reference sequence). CDR3 sequence reads: CASSDGGPPSDTQYF. The CDR3 region has the DNA TGCGCCAGCAGTGATGGCGGGCCCCCCTCAGATACGCAGTATTTT.

CDR3 sequence reads: CASSIAGAQSYGYTF. The CDR3 DNA sequence: TGTGCCAGCAGCATTGCGGGGGCTCAGTCATATGGCTACACCTTC. The chain recombines TRBV6-2 or TRBV6-3 with TRBJ1-2; possibly TRBD1 for D (6 bases). The germline V gene encodes CDR1 MNHEY and CDR2 SVGEGT. The V end lost 6 bases, the J end lost 5 bases, and 19 bases lay between the germline ends. The CDR3 totals 15 residues.

V gene TRBV10-2 combines with J gene TRBJ2-1, with D tentatively TRBD1 (6 bases). Per germline, CDR1 WSHSY and CDR2 SAAADI. V was clipped by 10 bases and J by 4 bases, with 14 bases between them. The CDR3 has 13 residues. CDR3 amino acids: CATAEGQYNEQFF. The CDR3 DNA reads as TGCGCCACCGCGGAAGGACAGTACAATGAGCAGTTCTTC.

The J gene is TRBJ2-2, the V gene TRBV19, with 9 bases aligning to TRBD2. CDR3 length equals 14 residues. The germline gives CDR1 LNHDA, CDR2 SQIVND (reference sequence). V lost 8 bases, J lost 1 base, and 2 bases stayed unmatched. The chain's CDR3 is CASSSGVNTGELFF. The CDR3 DNA sequence: TGTGCCAGTTCTAGCGGGGTGAACACCGGGGAGCTGTTTTTT. Drawing the rest from reference TRBV19 and TRBJ2-2, the complete variable domain is DGGITQSPKYLFRKEGQNVTLSCEQNLNHDAMYWYRQDPGQGLRLIYYSQIVNDFQKGDIAEGYSVSREKKESFPLTVTSAQKNPTAFYLCASSSGVNTGELFFGEGSRLTVL.

This chain connects TRBV28 to TRBJ1-5; 9 bases are a match to TRBD1. This CDR3 is 19 amino acids long. Per germline, CDR1 MDHEN and CDR2 SYDVKM. With V trimmed by 8 bases and J by 0 bases, 17 bases remained unmatched. CDR3 bases: TGTGCCAGCTTTATCTCCAGGCCCGGACAGGGGTATAGCAATCAGCCCCAGCATTTT. This encodes CASFISRPGQGYSNQPQHF.

The chain carries TRBV4-3 and TRBJ1-2; D ambiguous. CDR1 LGHNA and CDR2 YSLEER come from the germline V gene. V was pared by 0 bases and J by 2 bases, with 10 bases between. The CDR3 runs 15 residues. The CDR3: CASSQDGGRNYGYTF. DNA for the CDR3: TGCGCCAGCAGCCAAGATGGCGGCAGGAACTATGGCTACACCTTC.

The V gene is TRBV6-2 or TRBV6-3, the J gene TRBJ1-2, with D possibly matching TRBD1 (6 bases). Trimming stripped 5 bases from V and 3 bases from J, with 31 bases between. CDR3 length equals 20 residues. The germline CDR1 and CDR2 sequences are MNHEY and SVGEGT. CDR3 DNA: TGTGCCAGCAGTGCGCCTGCCCTGGACGGGACATGGAGGGACCACTATGGCTACACCTTC. Protein product: CASSAPALDGTWRDHYGYTF.

The J gene is TRBJ1-2, the V gene TRBV5-3, with 10 bases aligning to TRBD1. TRBV5-3 is an open reading frame whose function is uncertain. V dropped 0 bases and J dropped 6; count of bases not matched to a gene: 11. The CDR3 has 17 residues. DNA of the CDR3: TGTGCCAGAAGCTTGGGGCCGGACAGGGGGAGCTCACATGGCTACACCTTC. It encodes CARSLGPDRGSSHGYTF.

The rearrangement uses TRBV7-2 and TRBJ2-3; 9 positions match TRBD2. The length of the CDR3 is 18 residues. From germline, CDR1 is SGHTA and CDR2 FQGNSA. With V trimmed by 5 bases and J by 2 bases, 14 bases remained unmatched. The CDR3 loop is CASSQHKDSGGLTDTQYF. In DNA, the CDR3 is TGTGCCAGCAGCCAACACAAAGATAGCGGGGGCCTCACAGATACGCAGTATTTT. Looking up the rest from reference TRBV7-2 and TRBJ2-3 gives the full variable domain: GAGVSQSPSNKVTEKGKDVELRCDPISGHTALYWYRQSLGQGLEFLIYFQGNSAPDKSGLPSDRFSAERTGGSVSTLTIQRTQQEDSAVYLCASSQHKDSGGLTDTQYFGPGTRLTVL.

The V gene is TRBV5-1, the J gene TRBJ2-1, with TRBD2 as a possible D gene (6 bases). Trimming shortened V by 0 bases and J by 4 bases, and 8 bases separated the two germline ends. There are 14 residues in the CDR3. Germline V lookup: CDR1 SGHRS, CDR2 YFSETQ. CDR3 loop: CASSLAAGYNEQFF. DNA for the CDR3: TGCGCCAGCAGCTTGGCGGCGGGGTACAATGAGCAGTTCTTC. The complete variable domain, with remaining parts taken from reference TRBV5-1 and TRBJ2-1, reads KAGVTQTPRYLIKTRGQQVTLSCSPISGHRSVSWYQQTPGQGLQFLFEYFSETQRNKGNFPGRFSGRQFSNSRSEMNVSTLELGDSALYLCASSLAAGYNEQFFGPGTRLTVL.

J is TRBJ2-2 and V is TRBV29-1, with D unclear. V was clipped by 6 bases and J by 2 bases, with 7 bases between them. Per germline, CDR1 SQVTM and CDR2 ANQGSEA. The CDR3 covers 12 residues. The CDR3 sequence is CSVDSNTGELFF. The CDR3 DNA reads TGCAGCGTGGATTCTAACACCGGGGAGCTGTTTTTT.

The rearrangement links TRBV25-1 to TRBJ2-2, with D possibly being TRBD1 (6 bases). V shed 2 bases and J shed 4 bases, with 11 bases lying between them. Per the germline V gene, CDR1 is MGHDK and CDR2 is SYGVNS. CDR3 size: 15 residues. As DNA, the CDR3 is TGTGCCAGCAGTGAAAGTACAGGGCGCACCGGGGAGCTGTTTTTT. Residues: CASSESTGRTGELFF.

This chain's CDR3 is CASSLVAGAGKETQYF. The CDR3 DNA is TGTGCCAGCAGCTTAGTAGCGGGGGCTGGAAAAGAGACCCAGTACTTC. V gene TRBV7-7 combines with J gene TRBJ2-5; TRBD2 aligns across 9 bases. V lost 1 base and J lost 3; bases outside the gene matches: 6. Per the germline V gene, CDR1 is SSHAT and CDR2 is FNYEAQ (reference sequence). The CDR3 sequence is 16 residues long.

The CDR3 nucleotides are TGTGCCAGCAGTTTTCCACTACCTGGGGCTAGCGGGGGAGACACCGGGGAGCTGTTTTTT. Its protein product is CASSFPLPGASGGDTGELFF. J is TRBJ2-2 and V is TRBV28; 10 bases line up with TRBD2. Germline V gene sequence: CDR1 MDHEN, CDR2 SYDVKM. The CDR3 runs 20 residues. Trimming cost V 3 bases and J 3 bases; bases outside gene matches: 16.